This T cell receptor (beta chain) emerged from a study of beta chain features in type 1 diabetes. Cell sorting via CD45RO/CCR7/CD25/CD127/CD95/CD27 was performed to obtain CD4+ naive, central memory, regulatory and stem cell-like memory cells. CDR1 MNHNY and CDR2 SVGAGI come from the germline V gene (reference sequence). The CDR3 runs 14 residues. V shed 5 bases and J shed 4 bases, with 14 bases lying between them. General study results and limits: Shortening that was moderate but significant affected the TCRB CDR3s of Type 1 diabetes patients in all four CD4+ subsets.

This clone was recorded a few times. Its antigen is as yet unknown. The entirety of the isolated RNA underwent reverse transcription, so expressed TCRB transcripts were sequenced. The repertoire was sequenced with immunoSEQ multiplex PCR; TCRdb's copy has only in-frame clones and lacks some. Of more than 250,000 clones in the sample, approximately 14% are singletons; the top ten hold 0.017%. The V gene is TRBV6-6, the J gene TRBJ1-2; D is unresolved. Sample: naive CD4+ T cells from blood. The sequence was collected from a young man with type 1 diabetes. CDR3 residues: CASSLRDNGYGYTF. CDR3 bases: TGTGCCAGCAGTCTCCGAGATAATGGCTATGGCTACACCTTC.